A single sample gave rise to the 28 T cell receptor beta chains below, sequenced in a study of shared clonotypes between healthy human individuals. TCRdb's copy holds only in-frame clones and misses some; the assay was immunoSEQ multiplex PCR. The sample lists 2 million to 2.5 million clones; just over 90% were seen once. The sequenced sample was naive CD4+ T cells from PBMCs. The subset here: CD45RA+ positively selected. Receptors originate from a man aged 18 to 30 in good health. Some clones in this sample may be carry-over from other donors' samples.

The rearrangement links TRBV25-1 to TRBJ2-1; possible D gene TRBD2, 5 bases. Germline CDR1 MGHDK, CDR2 SYGVNS. V was cut by 3 bases and J by 0 bases, with 12 bases left in between. CDR3 length: 16 amino acids. The CDR3 here is CASSEMDWGSYNEQFF. The DNA for the CDR3 is TGTGCCAGCAGTGAGATGGACTGGGGCTCCTACAATGAGCAGTTCTTC.

J is TRBJ2-7 and V is TRBV28; possibly TRBD1 for D (7 bases). V was pared by 5 bases and J by 1 base, with 18 bases between. The CDR3 loop spans 16 amino acids. Germline lookup yields CDR1 MDHEN and CDR2 SYDVKM. CDR3 sequence: CASSGGGTAISYEQYF. The DNA for the CDR3 is TGTGCCAGCAGTGGCGGCGGGACAGCCATTTCCTACGAGCAGTACTTC. The variable domain in full, with the rest retrieved from reference TRBV28 and TRBJ2-7, is DVKVTQSSRYLVKRTGEKVFLECVQDMDHENMFWYRQDPGLGLRLIYFSYDVKMKEKGDIPEGYSVSREKKERFSLILESASTNQTSMYLCASSGGGTAISYEQYFGPGTRLTVT.

This chain connects TRBV5-1 to TRBJ2-3; 7 nucleotides align to TRBD2. V trimming: 0 bases; J trimming: 2 bases; junction bases outside the gene matches: 12. CDR3 size: 18 residues. Per the germline V gene, CDR1 is SGHRS and CDR2 is YFSETQ. CDR3 loop: CASSLALTAGLYTDTQYF. The CDR3 region has the DNA TGCGCCAGCAGCTTGGCCCTAACGGCGGGACTATACACAGATACGCAGTATTTT.

The chain uses TRBV5-1 and TRBJ2-7; TRBD2 matches at 15 bases. Germline loops: CDR1 SGHRS, CDR2 YFSETQ. The CDR3 runs to 18 residues. Losses at the gene ends were 0 bases for V and 3 bases for J; bases not matched to a gene: 7. The CDR3 reads CASSLEGLAGGEVYEQYF. CDR3 DNA sequence: TGCGCCAGCAGCTTGGAGGGACTAGCGGGAGGAGAGGTCTACGAGCAGTACTTC.

This clone came up a few times. The chain is built from TRBV4-1 and TRBJ1-1; D uncertain. Germline CDR1 and CDR2: MGHRA and YSYEKL. V was shortened by 5 bases and J by 0 bases, with 10 bases between the two germline ends. CDR3 size: 14 residues. CDR3 sequence reads: CASSYGLLNTEAFF. DNA for the CDR3: TGCGCCAGCAGCTACGGACTGCTGAACACTGAAGCTTTCTTT.

With regard to this clone: In the same sample, other DNA sequences code for this CDR3. The chain uses TRBV5-1 and TRBJ1-5; possible D gene TRBD1, 5 bases. Germline CDR1 SGHRS, CDR2 YFSETQ. CDR3 length: 14 amino acids. Trimming removed 3 bases at V and 2 bases at J, with 9 bases between. The DNA for the CDR3 is TGCGCCAGCAGCTCAGGGACTGGCAATCAGCCCCAGCATTTT. Translated, it gives CASSSGTGNQPQHF.

Comments on this clone: In the same sample, other DNA sequences code for this CDR3. The chain carries TRBV5-1 and TRBJ2-1, with 10 bases aligning to TRBD1. This CDR3 region has 16 residues. The V gene end was trimmed by 4 bases and the J gene end by 4 bases; junction bases not matched to a gene: 8. CDR1 is SGHRS, CDR2 YFSETQ, per germline. CDR3 bases: TGCGCCAGCAGCCTAATACCGGGACAGGGGTACAATGAGCAGTTCTTC. This encodes CASSLIPGQGYNEQFF.

This chain uses TRBV4-1 with TRBJ2-5; 7 positions agree with TRBD1. V was clipped by 3 bases and J by 4 bases; unmatched bases: 2. The germline V gene has CDR1 MGHRA and CDR2 YSYEKL. The CDR3 length is 13 residues. The CDR3 loop is CASSQGQLETQYF. CDR3 nucleotide sequence: TGCGCCAGCAGCCAGGGACAGCTAGAGACCCAGTACTTC.

The chain employs TRBV9 and TRBJ1-1; D might be TRBD1 (5 bases). Looked up from germline, CDR1 is SGDLS and CDR2 is YYNGEE. The length of the CDR3 is 19 residues. V lost 4 bases to trimming and J lost 5 bases, with 30 bases between them. This chain's CDR3 is CASSYNPLSERQGRTEAFF. As DNA, the CDR3 is TGTGCCAGCAGCTACAATCCCCTATCGGAACGGCAGGGTAGGACTGAAGCTTTCTTT.

This clone has a single count. The rearrangement uses TRBV5-8 and TRBJ2-1; 7 bases align to TRBD2. Germline CDR1 and CDR2: SGHTS and YDEGEE. V was pared by 2 bases and J by 4 bases, with 6 bases of the junction left unmatched. The CDR3 spans 15 residues. In DNA form, the CDR3 reads TGTGCCAGCAGCTTTTGGTCTAGCGGTTACAATGAGCAGTTCTTC. Translated, it gives CASSFWSSGYNEQFF.

The chain links TRBV4-3 to TRBJ2-1; perhaps TRBD1 as D (6 bases). V was clipped by 4 bases and J by 10 bases, with 14 bases between them. Germline values: CDR1 LGHNA, CDR2 YSLEER. This CDR3 has 13 amino acids. The CDR3 here is CASSRSWGTEQFF. As DNA, the CDR3 is TGCGCCAGCAGCCGTTCCTGGGGGACAGAGCAGTTCTTC.

The chain couples TRBV5-4 to TRBJ2-5, with TRBD1 matching over 10 bases. CDR1 and CDR2 from the germline V gene are SGHNT and YYREEE (reference sequence). The CDR3 is made up of 14 amino acids. The trim removed 4 bases at V and 5 bases at J, leaving 5 bases unmatched. This chain's CDR3 is CASSRRTGGETQYF. The CDR3 DNA reads as TGTGCCAGCAGCAGGCGGACAGGGGGTGAGACCCAGTACTTC.

The chain uses TRBV10-3 and TRBJ2-3; TRBD1 is a possible D gene (6 bases). The CDR3 length is 11 residues. Trimming left V 11 bases short and J 1 base short, with 7 bases between. Germline values: CDR1 ENHRY, CDR2 SYGVKD. The CDR3 DNA reads as TGTGCCGCAGGGGGCACAGATACGCAGTATTTT. Translated, it gives CAAGGTDTQYF.

The chain joins TRBV19 to TRBJ2-7; tentatively, D is TRBD2 (6 bases). Germline V lookup: CDR1 LNHDA, CDR2 SQIVND (reference sequence). The CDR3 spans 15 residues. V lost 4 bases to trimming and J lost 2 bases, with 15 bases between them. CDR3 sequence reads: CASSTQARGTYEQYF. The CDR3 nucleotides read TGTGCCAGTAGTACCCAGGCGCGGGGAACCTACGAGCAGTACTTC. The full variable domain, rest sourced from reference TRBV19 and TRBJ2-7, is DGGITQSPKYLFRKEGQNVTLSCEQNLNHDAMYWYRQDPGQGLRLIYYSQIVNDFQKGDIAEGYSVSREKKESFPLTVTSAQKNPTAFYLCASSTQARGTYEQYFGPGTRLTVT.

The chain carries TRBV7-9 and TRBJ2-1; the D gene is possibly TRBD2 (6 bases). Germline V gene sequence: CDR1 SEHNR, CDR2 FQNEAQ (reference sequence). V was pared by 5 bases and J by 9 bases, with 14 bases between. There are 13 residues in the CDR3. This chain's CDR3 is CASSQLAPGEQFF. The CDR3 DNA is TGTGCCAGCAGCCAACTAGCCCCAGGTGAGCAGTTCTTC.

This clone appeared once. This sample also contains other DNA sequences that code for the same CDR3. The V call is TRBV5-4, the J call TRBJ2-2; perhaps TRBD2 as D (6 bases). The CDR3 is 15 residues long. The germline V gene has CDR1 SGHNT and CDR2 YYREEE (reference sequence). Trimming stripped 1 base from V and 0 bases from J, with 7 bases between. The CDR3 spells CASSLRGTNTGELFF. The CDR3 DNA follows: TGTGCCAGCAGCTTGCGCGGGACGAACACCGGGGAGCTGTTTTTT.

This chain uses TRBV10-1 with TRBJ2-1; D unclear. The germline V and J ends were trimmed by 7 bases and 9 bases, with 10 bases remaining between them. CDR1 and CDR2 from the germline V gene are WNHNN and SYGVQD (reference sequence). CDR3 length: 11 amino acids. This chain's CDR3 is CASNPPGEQFF. Written as DNA, the CDR3 is TGCGCCAGCAATCCTCCTGGTGAGCAGTTCTTC.

This chain links TRBV9 with TRBJ2-1; D is ambiguous. Trimming took off 2 bases at V and 7 bases at J, with 19 bases between the two ends. The V gene's germline CDR1 is SGDLS and CDR2 YYNGEE. CDR3 length: 16 residues. The CDR3 DNA reads as TGTGCCAGCAGCGTGGCACCGGGCCGTTTGGAAAATGAGCAGTTCTTC. It translates to CASSVAPGRLENEQFF.

The gene calls are TRBV9 and TRBJ2-3; possibly TRBD1 or TRBD2 for D (5 bases each). V shed 0 bases and J shed 1 base, with 15 bases lying between them. This CDR3 has 17 amino acids. CDR1 and CDR2 (germline): SGDLS, YYNGEE. CDR3 protein: CASSVATTVGGTDTQYF. CDR3 nucleotide sequence: TGTGCCAGCAGCGTAGCTACAACAGTGGGGGGCACAGATACGCAGTATTTT.

This clone was recorded a few times. V is TRBV29-1 and J is TRBJ1-1; 7 bases align to TRBD1. CDR3 size: 12 residues. Losses at the gene ends were 6 bases for V and 3 bases for J; bases not matched to a gene: 4. Germline CDR1 reads SQVTM; CDR2 reads ANQGSEA. CDR3 bases: TGCAGCGTAAACAGGGGATACACTGAAGCTTTCTTT. Protein product: CSVNRGYTEAFF.

The chain links TRBV28 to TRBJ2-7; D is unclear. Germline loops: CDR1 MDHEN, CDR2 SYDVKM. The V end was cut by 5 bases, the J end by 6 bases, with 17 bases between. The CDR3 is 14 residues long. The CDR3 DNA is TGTGCCAGCAGTACACCACGCGGAAAGGGCGAGCAGTACTTC. This sequence encodes CASSTPRGKGEQYF.

Concerning this clone: Other DNA sequences within the sample encode an identical CDR3. The rearrangement links TRBV19 to TRBJ2-3; TRBD2 matches at 10 bases. The CDR3 has 14 residues. V dropped 1 base and J dropped 5; count of bases not matched to a gene: 0. Germline CDR1 is LNHDA and CDR2 is SQIVND (reference sequence). In nucleotides, the CDR3 is TGTGCCAGTAGTATAGGACTAGCGGGAGATACGCAGTATTTT. Translated: CASSIGLAGDTQYF. The complete variable domain, with remaining parts taken from reference TRBV19 and TRBJ2-3, reads DGGITQSPKYLFRKEGQNVTLSCEQNLNHDAMYWYRQDPGQGLRLIYYSQIVNDFQKGDIAEGYSVSREKKESFPLTVTSAQKNPTAFYLCASSIGLAGDTQYFGPGTRLTVL.

This clone appeared a single time. This rearrangement joins TRBV6-4 to TRBJ2-1; tentative D call: TRBD1 (5 bases). The V end lost 5 bases, the J end lost 6 bases, and 11 bases lay between the germline ends. CDR1 and CDR2 from the germline V gene are MRHNA and SNTAGT. This CDR3 comprises 13 residues. CDR3 coding DNA: TGTGCCAGCAGTACAGGAATCTCCAATGAGCAGTTCTTC. Translating gives CASSTGISNEQFF.

Worth noting for this clone: The junction and the germline gene differ at one end; a read error may be behind it. CDR3 sequence: CASSVVGAAFF. CDR3 in DNA: TGTGCCAGCAGTGTAGTAGGGGCTGCCTTTTTT. The chain joins TRBV6-5 to TRBJ1-1; a possible D gene is TRBD1 (5 bases). The germline CDR1 and CDR2 sequences are MNHEY and SVGAGI. The CDR3 has 11 amino acids.

V and J are TRBV5-1 and TRBJ2-2; a possible D gene is TRBD2 (5 bases). Germline CDR1 is SGHRS and CDR2 is YFSETQ. V lost 5 bases and J lost 4, with 18 bases in between. This CDR3 comprises 16 residues. This chain's CDR3 is CASSSLPTTSTGELFF. The CDR3 DNA sequence: TGCGCCAGCAGTAGTCTCCCGACTACCTCCACCGGGGAGCTGTTTTTT.

The CDR3: CASSEPRAESSYEQYF. In DNA form, the CDR3 reads TGCGCCAGCAGTGAGCCGAGGGCAGAAAGCTCCTACGAGCAGTACTTC. This chain links TRBV10-1 with TRBJ2-7; the D gene is possibly TRBD2 (5 bases). Trimming took off 2 bases at V and 0 bases at J, with 14 bases between the two ends. The CDR3 has 16 residues. Germline V gene data show CDR1 as WNHNN and CDR2 as SYGVQD (reference sequence).

The CDR3 DNA is TGTGCCTGGAGTGTCTACAGCAACACCGGGGAGCTGTTTTTT. This codes for CAWSVYSNTGELFF. The gene calls are TRBV30 and TRBJ2-2; D is ambiguous. Deletions cut 0 bases from V and 2 bases from J, with 7 bases between. Germline CDR1 and CDR2: GTSNPN and SVGIG (reference sequence). The CDR3 has 14 amino acids.

This clone was seen a few times. This chain links TRBV30 with TRBJ1-1; D unclear. This CDR3 has 13 amino acids. Per the germline V gene, CDR1 is GTSNPN and CDR2 is SVGIG (reference sequence). V shed 4 bases and J shed 0 bases, with 9 bases lying between them. In DNA form, the CDR3 reads TGTGCCTGGAAAGAATACATGAACACTGAAGCTTTCTTT. Amino acid sequence: CAWKEYMNTEAFF.